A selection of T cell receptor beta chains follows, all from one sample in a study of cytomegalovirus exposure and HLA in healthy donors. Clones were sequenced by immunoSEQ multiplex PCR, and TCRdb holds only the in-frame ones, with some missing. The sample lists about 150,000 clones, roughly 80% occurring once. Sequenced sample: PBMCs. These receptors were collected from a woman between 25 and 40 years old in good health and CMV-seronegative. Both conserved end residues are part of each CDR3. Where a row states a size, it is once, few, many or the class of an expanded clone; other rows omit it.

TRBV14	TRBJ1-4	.	CASSQDRAGYAEKLFF
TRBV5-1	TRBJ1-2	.	CASSWAVGGNYGYTF
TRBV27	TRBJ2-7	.	CASSPTISYEQYF
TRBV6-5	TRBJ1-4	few	CASRRGQGAEKLFF
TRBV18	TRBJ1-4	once	CASSLTGTGSGAEKLFF
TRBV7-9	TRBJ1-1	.	CASSPTRGLGEAFF
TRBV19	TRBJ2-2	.	CASRSHTGELFF
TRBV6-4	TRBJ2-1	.	CASSAGLAGGFQQFF
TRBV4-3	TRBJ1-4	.	CASSQGGGGGEKLFF
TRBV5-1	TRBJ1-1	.	CASSLGAYTGNTEAFF
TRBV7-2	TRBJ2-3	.	CASSFPGLAGGVGTDTQYF
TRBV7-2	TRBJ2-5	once	CASSSPGQGMETQYF
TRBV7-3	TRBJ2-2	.	CASSAHWDSGELFF
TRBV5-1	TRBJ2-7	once	CASSLALDYEQYF
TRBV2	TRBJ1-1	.	CASSEAGLRNTEAFF
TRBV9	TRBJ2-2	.	CASSVVTGELFF
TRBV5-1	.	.	CASSAPGQGSSYEQYF
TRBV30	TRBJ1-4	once	CAWSRVPQTNEKLFF
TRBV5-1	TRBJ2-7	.	CASSSRLAGAYEQYF
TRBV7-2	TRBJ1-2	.	CASSLPGQGLVDGYTF
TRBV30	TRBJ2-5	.	CASRDKETQYF
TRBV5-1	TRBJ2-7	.	CASSLAGSVYEQYF
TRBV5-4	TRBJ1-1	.	CASSLTAMNTEAFF
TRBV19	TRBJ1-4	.	CATKRHQDYEKLFF
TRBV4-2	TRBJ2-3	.	CASSPHAETDTQYF
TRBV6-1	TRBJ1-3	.	CASSAAVISGNTIYF
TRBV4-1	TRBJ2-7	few	CASSQKGGQGTWDSYEQYF
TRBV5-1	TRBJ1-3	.	CASSPTGTGGAGTSHISGNTIYF
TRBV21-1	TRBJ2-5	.	CASSWRKGETQYF
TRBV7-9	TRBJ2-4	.	CASSPSTGTGSNIQYF
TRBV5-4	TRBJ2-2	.	CASTGANTGELFF
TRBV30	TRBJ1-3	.	CAWSGGDASSGNTIYF